The TCR beta chain described here comes from a study of blood T cell repertoires in COVID-19. Self-reported history from a screening survey and questionnaire set each donor's cohort. Data came from immunoSEQ multiplex PCR; TCRdb stores just in-frame clones and leaves some out. The sample lists about 310,000 clones, about 91% occurring once. V was pared by 3 bases and J by 4 bases, with 9 bases between. The CDR3 is 13 amino acids. The germline V gene encodes CDR1 MNHEY and CDR2 SMNVEV (reference sequence). The clonotype originates from a woman between 40 and 55 years old who had recovered from COVID-19. This chain connects TRBV27 to TRBJ1-1, with a possible D match to TRBD1 (5 bases). The sequencing sample was made of PBMCs or T cells enriched from blood (not recorded which). For the CDR3, the DNA is TGTGCCAGCAGTTTCACGGGGGGCACTGAAGCTTTCTTT. Translating it yields CASSFTGGTEAFF.